This record covers a single T cell receptor (beta chain). This CDR3 spans 13 amino acids. Looked up from germline, CDR1 is MNHEY and CDR2 is SMNVEV (reference sequence). The V and J ends lost 5 bases and 10 bases respectively, with 15 bases between them. This entry is derived from a study of OX40 agonist ivuxolimab in advanced cancers. Across the whole study: Averaging about 60 years in age, with a range of 23 to 79, the cohort was 80% to 90% male. People who had prior anti-PD-1, anti-PD-L1 or anti-CTLA-4 therapy could take part, and around 39% had some.

Produced via immunoSEQ multiplex PCR; TCRdb's table is partial and in-frame only. The table lists just over 40,000 clones, roughly 88% of them singletons, with 20% to 30% in the top ten. The sample consisted of CD4+ or CD8+ T cells sorted from blood, taken in a trial of the OX40 agonist ivuxolimab. The receptor comes from an adult with an advanced solid tumor such as melanoma, head and neck, liver or kidney cancer. This sequence joins TRBV27 and TRBJ2-1; D gene unclear. CDR3 DNA sequence: TGTGCCAGCAGTCCATCTCCGCCCAGAGAGCAGTTCTTC. Amino acid sequence: CASSPSPPREQFF.